This T cell receptor (beta chain) was sequenced during a study of blood T cell repertoires in COVID-19. In the study overall: PBMCs, B-cell-depleted T cells, or T cells provided the cDNA or gDNA that made up the material.

CDR1 and CDR2 (germline): SGHDN, FVKESK. The V end lost 3 bases, the J end lost 6 bases, and 14 bases lay between the germline ends. The CDR3 covers 15 residues. Categorization into cohorts depended on clinical history that participants reported. Original handling: Estimated nucleated cell counts came from reference gene primer amplification. The assay was immunoSEQ multiplex PCR, and TCRdb's table has in-frame clones only and misses some. V and J calls plus clone size are reproduced from that table; the DNA served to infer D and trimming. The sample yields approximately 180,000 clones, roughly nine tenths seen once.

The sequenced sample consisted of PBMCs or T cells enriched from blood (not recorded which). The chain links TRBV14 to TRBJ1-4, with D possibly TRBD1 on 5 matching bases. The clonotype originates from a human donor with acute COVID-19. The donor label of this sample is uncertain. The CDR3 region is CASSHREWFYEKLFF. In DNA, the CDR3 is TGTGCCAGCAGCCACAGGGAATGGTTTTATGAAAAACTGTTTTTT.